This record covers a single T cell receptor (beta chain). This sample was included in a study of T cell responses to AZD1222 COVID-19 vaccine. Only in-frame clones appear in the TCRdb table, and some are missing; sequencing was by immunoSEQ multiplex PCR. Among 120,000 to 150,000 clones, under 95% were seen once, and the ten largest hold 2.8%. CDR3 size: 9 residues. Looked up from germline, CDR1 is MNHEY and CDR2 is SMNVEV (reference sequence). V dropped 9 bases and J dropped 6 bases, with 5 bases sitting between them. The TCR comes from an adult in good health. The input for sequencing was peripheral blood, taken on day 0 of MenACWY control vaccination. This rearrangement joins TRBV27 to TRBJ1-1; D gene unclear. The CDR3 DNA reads TGTGCCAGTCTGCCTGAAGCTTTCTTT. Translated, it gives CASLPEAFF.